The sequence of this T cell receptor (beta chain) was determined in a study of T cells in Graves' hyperthyroidism and ophthalmopathy. This clonotype has a count of ten or more. Germline CDR1 is MNHNS and CDR2 is SASEGT. This CDR3 is built from 15 residues. V lost 4 bases, J lost 5 bases, and 17 bases lay in between. The CDR3 regions of TCR beta were amplified from RNA transcripts. Researchers ran a first-round RT-PCR on the TCR CDR3 using the HTBI primer set. A single record per CDR3 protein comes from TCRdb applying MiXCR to the multiplex PCR reads. The table has under 450,000 distinct CDR3 sequences, less than 20% seen once; the top ten hold over 12%. Exclusion followed for patients with uncontrolled infection, other autoimmune disease, pregnancy or lactation.

The chain couples TRBV6-1 to TRBJ2-5, with D tentatively TRBD1 (6 bases). Sequencing was done on a sample of blood. This clonotype was obtained from a woman under 30 with Graves' hyperthyroidism. The CDR3 protein is CASSARRLRGETQYF. CDR3 sequence (DNA): TGTGCCAGCAGTGCCCGGAGATTGAGGGGGGAGACCCAGTACTTC.